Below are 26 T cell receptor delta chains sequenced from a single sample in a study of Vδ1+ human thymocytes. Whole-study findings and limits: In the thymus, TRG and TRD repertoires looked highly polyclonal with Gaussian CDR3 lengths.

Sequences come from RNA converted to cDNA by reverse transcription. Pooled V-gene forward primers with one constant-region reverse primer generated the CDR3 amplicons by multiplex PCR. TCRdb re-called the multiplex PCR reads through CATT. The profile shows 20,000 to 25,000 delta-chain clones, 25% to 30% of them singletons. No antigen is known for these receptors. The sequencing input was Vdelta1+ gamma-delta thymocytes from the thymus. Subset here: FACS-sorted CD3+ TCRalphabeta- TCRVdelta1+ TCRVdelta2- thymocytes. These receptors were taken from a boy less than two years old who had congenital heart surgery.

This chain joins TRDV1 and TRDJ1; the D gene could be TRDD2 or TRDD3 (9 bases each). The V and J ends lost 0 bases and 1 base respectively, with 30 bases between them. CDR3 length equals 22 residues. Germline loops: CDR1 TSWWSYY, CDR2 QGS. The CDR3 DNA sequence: TGTGCTCTTGGGGAACTAGGCCTTCCTACGTCCGGGGGATACTCGAGCACCGATAAACTCATCTTT. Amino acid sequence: CALGELGLPTSGGYSSTDKLIF.

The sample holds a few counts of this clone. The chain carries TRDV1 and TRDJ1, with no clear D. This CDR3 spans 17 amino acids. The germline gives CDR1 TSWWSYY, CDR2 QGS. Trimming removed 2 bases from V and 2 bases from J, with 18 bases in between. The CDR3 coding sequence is TGTGCTCTTGGGGAAAACCCCCGTCCACTCTCGACCGATAAACTCATCTTT. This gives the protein CALGENPRPLSTDKLIF.

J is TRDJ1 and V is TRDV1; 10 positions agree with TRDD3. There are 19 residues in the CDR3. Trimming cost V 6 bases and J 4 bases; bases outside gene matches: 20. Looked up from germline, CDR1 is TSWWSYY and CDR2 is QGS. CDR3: CALGKSYRGDTREDDKLIF. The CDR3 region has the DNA TGTGCTCTTGGCAAATCCTATAGGGGGGATACGCGTGAGGACGATAAACTCATCTTT.

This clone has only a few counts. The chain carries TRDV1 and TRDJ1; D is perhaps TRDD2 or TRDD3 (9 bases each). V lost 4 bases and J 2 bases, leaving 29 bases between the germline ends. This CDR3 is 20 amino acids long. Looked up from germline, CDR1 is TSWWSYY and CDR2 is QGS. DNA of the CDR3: TGTGCTCTTGGGGTCTCTCCTTCCTACGCTGGGGGATTCGCAACCGATAAACTCATCTTT. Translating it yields CALGVSPSYAGGFATDKLIF.

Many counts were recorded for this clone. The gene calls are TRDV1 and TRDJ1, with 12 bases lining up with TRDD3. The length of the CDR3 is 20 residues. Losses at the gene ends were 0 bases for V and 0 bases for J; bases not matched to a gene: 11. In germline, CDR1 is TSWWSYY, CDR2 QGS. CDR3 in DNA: TGTGCTCTTGGGGAACTCCAACACTGGGGGATACTGGGGTACACCGATAAACTCATCTTT. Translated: CALGELQHWGILGYTDKLIF.

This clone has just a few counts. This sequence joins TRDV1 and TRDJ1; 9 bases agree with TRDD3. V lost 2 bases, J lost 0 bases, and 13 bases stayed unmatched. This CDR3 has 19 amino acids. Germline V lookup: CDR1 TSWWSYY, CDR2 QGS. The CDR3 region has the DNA TGTGCTCTTGGGGAAGGACCACGACTGGGGGACGTGTACACCGATAAACTCATCTTT. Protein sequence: CALGEGPRLGDVYTDKLIF.

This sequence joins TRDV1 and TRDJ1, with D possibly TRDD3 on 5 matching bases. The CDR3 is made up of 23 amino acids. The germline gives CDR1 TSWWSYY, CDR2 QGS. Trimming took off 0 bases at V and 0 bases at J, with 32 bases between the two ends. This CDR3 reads CALGELIYNDCNCETGDTDKLIF. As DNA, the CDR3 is TGTGCTCTTGGGGAACTGATCTACAATGACTGTAATTGCGAAACGGGGGACACCGATAAACTCATCTTT.

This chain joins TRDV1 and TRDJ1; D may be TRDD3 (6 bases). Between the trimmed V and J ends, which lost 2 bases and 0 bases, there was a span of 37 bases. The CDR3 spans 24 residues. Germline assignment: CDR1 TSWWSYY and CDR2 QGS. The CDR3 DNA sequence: TGTGCTCTTGGGGAAAAAGCACCCCTAGGAGGGATAATCAGTAGTTTGTGGTACACCGATAAACTCATCTTT. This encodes CALGEKAPLGGIISSLWYTDKLIF.

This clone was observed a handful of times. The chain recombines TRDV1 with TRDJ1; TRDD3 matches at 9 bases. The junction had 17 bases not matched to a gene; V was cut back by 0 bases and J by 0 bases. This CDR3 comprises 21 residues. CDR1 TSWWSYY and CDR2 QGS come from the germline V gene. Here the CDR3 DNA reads TGTGCTCTTGGGGAACTAGGGGTCCTACTGGGGATACGGCCGCACACCGATAAACTCATCTTT. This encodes CALGELGVLLGIRPHTDKLIF.

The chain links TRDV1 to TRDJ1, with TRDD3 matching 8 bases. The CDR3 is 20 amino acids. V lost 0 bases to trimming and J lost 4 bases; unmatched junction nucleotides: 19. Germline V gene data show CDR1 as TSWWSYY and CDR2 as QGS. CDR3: CALGELPCTGGHRRGDKLIF. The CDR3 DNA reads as TGTGCTCTTGGGGAACTCCCCTGTACTGGGGGCCATAGGAGGGGCGATAAACTCATCTTT.

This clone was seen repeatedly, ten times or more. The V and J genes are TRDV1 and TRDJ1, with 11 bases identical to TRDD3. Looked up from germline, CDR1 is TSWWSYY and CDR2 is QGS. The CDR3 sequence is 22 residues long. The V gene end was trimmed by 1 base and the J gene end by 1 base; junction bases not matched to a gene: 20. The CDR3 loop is CALGEPYAPTGGYGRSTDKLIF. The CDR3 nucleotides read TGTGCTCTTGGGGAACCCTATGCCCCCACTGGGGGATATGGTCGTTCCACCGATAAACTCATCTTT.

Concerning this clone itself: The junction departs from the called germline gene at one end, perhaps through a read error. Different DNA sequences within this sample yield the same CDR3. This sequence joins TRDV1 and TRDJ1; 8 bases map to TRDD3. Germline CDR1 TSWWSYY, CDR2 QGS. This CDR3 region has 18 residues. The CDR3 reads CALGEAFVLGAHTDKLIF. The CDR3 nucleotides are TGTGCTCTTGGGGAAGCGTTTGTACTGGGGGCTCACACTGATAAACTCATCTTT.

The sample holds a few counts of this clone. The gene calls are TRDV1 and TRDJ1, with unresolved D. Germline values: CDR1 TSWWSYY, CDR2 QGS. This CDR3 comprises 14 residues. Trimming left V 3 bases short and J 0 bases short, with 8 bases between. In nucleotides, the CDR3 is TGTGCTCTTGGGGACCCCCCAAACACCGATAAACTCATCTTT. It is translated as CALGDPPNTDKLIF.

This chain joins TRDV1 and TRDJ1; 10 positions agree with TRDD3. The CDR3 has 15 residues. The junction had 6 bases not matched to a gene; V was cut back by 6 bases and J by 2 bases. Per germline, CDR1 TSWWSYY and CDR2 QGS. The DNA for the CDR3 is TGTGCTCTTGGTGGGGGATACCCCCATACCGATAAACTCATCTTT. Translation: CALGGGYPHTDKLIF.

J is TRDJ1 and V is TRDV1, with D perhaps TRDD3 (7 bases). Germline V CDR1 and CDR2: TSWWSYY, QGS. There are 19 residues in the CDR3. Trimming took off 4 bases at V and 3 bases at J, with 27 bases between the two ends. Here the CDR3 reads CALGGWPSPRTGDPDKLIF. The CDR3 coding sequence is TGTGCTCTTGGGGGCTGGCCTTCCCCCCGTACTGGGGATCCCGATAAACTCATCTTT.

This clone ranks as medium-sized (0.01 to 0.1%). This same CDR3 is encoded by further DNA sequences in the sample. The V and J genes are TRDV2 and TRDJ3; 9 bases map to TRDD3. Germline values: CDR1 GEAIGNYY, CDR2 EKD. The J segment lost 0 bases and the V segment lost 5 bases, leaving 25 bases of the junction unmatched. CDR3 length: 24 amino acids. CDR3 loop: CACGRKSYSGIRSLSSWDTRQMFF. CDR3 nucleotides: TGTGCCTGTGGCCGGAAGTCTTATTCGGGGATACGCTCCCTGAGCTCCTGGGACACCCGACAGATGTTTTTC.

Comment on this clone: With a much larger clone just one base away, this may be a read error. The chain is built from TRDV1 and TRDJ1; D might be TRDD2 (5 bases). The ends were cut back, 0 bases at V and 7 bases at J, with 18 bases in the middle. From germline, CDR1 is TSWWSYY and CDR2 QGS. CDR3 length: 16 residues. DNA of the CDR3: TGTGCTCTTGGGGAACTGTACTGTGGGAAACCTACTAAACTCATCTTT. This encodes CALGELYCGKPTKLIF.

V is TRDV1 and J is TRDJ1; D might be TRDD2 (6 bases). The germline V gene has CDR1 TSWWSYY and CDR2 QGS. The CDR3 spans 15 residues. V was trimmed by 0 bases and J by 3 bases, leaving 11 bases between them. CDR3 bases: TGTGCTCTTGGGGAACTTTTCCTAGGTTCCGATAAACTCATCTTT. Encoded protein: CALGELFLGSDKLIF.

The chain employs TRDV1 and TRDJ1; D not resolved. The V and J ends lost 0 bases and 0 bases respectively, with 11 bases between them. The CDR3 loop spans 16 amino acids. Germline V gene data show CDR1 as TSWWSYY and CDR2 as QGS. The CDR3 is CALGELQVPYTDKLIF. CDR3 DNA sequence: TGTGCTCTTGGGGAACTACAGGTCCCTTACACCGATAAACTCATCTTT.

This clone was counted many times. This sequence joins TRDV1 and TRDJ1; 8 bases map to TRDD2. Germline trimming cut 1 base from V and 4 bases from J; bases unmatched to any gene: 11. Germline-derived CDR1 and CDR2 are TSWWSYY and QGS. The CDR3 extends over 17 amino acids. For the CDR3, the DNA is TGTGCTCTTGGGGAACGCCAATCTTCCTACTTACTCGATAAACTCATCTTT. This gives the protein CALGERQSSYLLDKLIF.

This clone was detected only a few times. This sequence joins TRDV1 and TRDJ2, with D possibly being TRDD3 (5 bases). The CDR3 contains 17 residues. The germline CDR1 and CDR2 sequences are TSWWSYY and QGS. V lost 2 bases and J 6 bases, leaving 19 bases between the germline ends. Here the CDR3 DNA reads TGTGCTCTTGGGGAAGGGGGCCAAGGGAGTAGGGCAGCACAACTCTTCTTT. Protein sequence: CALGEGGQGSRAAQLFF.

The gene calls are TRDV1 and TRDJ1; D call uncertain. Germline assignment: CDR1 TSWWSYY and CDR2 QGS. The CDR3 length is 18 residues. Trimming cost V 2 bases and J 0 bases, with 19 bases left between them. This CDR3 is CALGEFTIRPQYTDKLIF. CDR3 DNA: TGTGCTCTTGGGGAATTCACGATTCGGCCACAATACACCGATAAACTCATCTTT.

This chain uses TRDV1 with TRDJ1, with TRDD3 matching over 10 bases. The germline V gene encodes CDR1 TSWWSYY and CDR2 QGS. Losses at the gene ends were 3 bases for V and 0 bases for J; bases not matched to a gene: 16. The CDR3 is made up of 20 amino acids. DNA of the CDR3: TGTGCTCTTGGGGATTCCACGGGGGGATACGGCCCGAGGTACACCGATAAACTCATCTTT. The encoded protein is CALGDSTGGYGPRYTDKLIF.

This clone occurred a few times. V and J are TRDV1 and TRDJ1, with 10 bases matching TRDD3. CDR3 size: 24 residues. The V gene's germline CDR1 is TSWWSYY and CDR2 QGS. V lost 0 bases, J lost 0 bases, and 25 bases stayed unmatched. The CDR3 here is CALGELTPPFLRTGGLGYTDKLIF. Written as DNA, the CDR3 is TGTGCTCTTGGGGAACTAACCCCGCCCTTCCTCCGTACTGGGGGATTAGGGTACACCGATAAACTCATCTTT.

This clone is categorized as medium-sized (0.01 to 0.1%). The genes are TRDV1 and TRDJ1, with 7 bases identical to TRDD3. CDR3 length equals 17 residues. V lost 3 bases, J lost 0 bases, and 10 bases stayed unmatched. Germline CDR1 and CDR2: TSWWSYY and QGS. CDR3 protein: CALGELRGIRYTDKLIF. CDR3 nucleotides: TGTGCTCTTGGGGAGCTACGGGGGATCAGGTACACCGATAAACTCATCTTT.

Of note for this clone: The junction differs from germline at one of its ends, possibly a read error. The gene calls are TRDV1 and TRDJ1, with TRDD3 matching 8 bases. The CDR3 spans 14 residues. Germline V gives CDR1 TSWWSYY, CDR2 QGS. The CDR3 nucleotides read TGTGCTCTTGGCTCGAGGGGATACACCGATCAACTCATCTTT. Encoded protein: CALGSRGYTDQLIF.